What follows are 3 T cell receptor beta chains derived from one specimen sequenced in a study of T cells in Graves' hyperthyroidism and ophthalmopathy. Researchers amplified the TCR beta CDR3 regions from RNA transcripts. First-round RT-PCR with HTBI primers amplified the TCR CDR3 region. A single record per CDR3 protein comes from TCRdb applying MiXCR to the multiplex PCR reads. The data show about half a million distinct CDR3 sequences, approximately 25% seen once. The specimen was blood. Receptor source: a woman in her 30s with Graves' ophthalmopathy.

This clonotype was recorded many times. The chain uses TRBV12-3 or TRBV12-4 and TRBJ2-7, with D uncertain. The CDR3 spans 13 residues. V was pared by 0 bases and J by 0 bases, with 3 bases between. The CDR3 sequence: CASSLAPSYEQYF. CDR3 DNA: TGTGCCAGCAGTTTAGCCCCCTCCTACGAGCAGTACTTC.

The V and J genes are TRBV27 and TRBJ2-7; 9 positions match TRBD2. Trimming removed 11 bases from V and 0 bases from J; junction bases left unmatched: 5. The CDR3 runs 13 residues. From germline, CDR1 is MNHEY and CDR2 SMNVEV (reference sequence). CDR3 in DNA: TGTGCCGCGGGGGGGATTAACTCCTACGAGCAGTACTTC. It translates to CAAGGINSYEQYF.

The sample holds many counts of this clonotype. V is TRBV6-1 and J is TRBJ1-1; D perhaps matches TRBD1 (6 bases). The CDR3 consists of 14 residues. The V gene's germline CDR1 is MNHNS and CDR2 SASEGT. The V end lost 8 bases, the J end lost 1 base, and 14 bases lay between the germline ends. The CDR3 loop is CASDQGHRNTEAFF. CDR3 bases: TGTGCCAGCGATCAGGGACACCGGAACACTGAAGCTTTCTTT.